The rows below give T cell receptor beta chains drawn from one sample of a study of blood T cell repertoires in COVID-19. Repertoires were generated with immunoSEQ multiplex PCR, while TCRdb's copy carries only in-frame clones and drops some. The sample lists approximately 380,000 clones; roughly 85% were seen once. Input material: peripheral blood. Receptors originate from a woman between 18 and 30 years old with acute or convalescent COVID-19. CDR3s include the opening cysteine and the closing phenylalanine or tryptophan. D genes are given only for firm matches. Rows give clone size only sometimes, using once, few, many, or a class for an expanded clone.

size	V	D	J	CDR3	DNA
-	TRBV28	TRBD1	TRBJ2-1	CASSPTGAQRNEQFF	TGTGCCAGCAGCCCGACAGGGGCCCAAAGGAATGAGCAGTTCTTC
-	TRBV11-3	-	TRBJ2-7	CASSLGRAYEQYF	TGTGCCAGCAGCTTAGGTCGCGCTTACGAGCAGTACTTC
-	TRBV6-4	-	TRBJ2-1	CASSDSERGNEQFF	TGTGCCAGCAGTGACTCGGAAAGGGGCAATGAGCAGTTCTTC
-	TRBV12-3/TRBV12-4	-	TRBJ1-1	CASSINTEAFF	TGTGCCAGCAGCATCAACACTGAAGCTTTCTTT
-	TRBV5-5	-	TRBJ2-3	CASSTTGYADTQYF	TGTGCCAGCAGCACAACAGGGTACGCAGATACGCAGTATTTT
-	TRBV18	-	TRBJ2-7	CASSVQGGLSYEQYF	TGTGCCAGCTCAGTCCAGGGGGGCCTCTCCTACGAGCAGTACTTC
-	TRBV28	TRBD2	TRBJ2-3	CASSPTSGRGWYF	TGTGCCAGCAGCCCTACTAGCGGGAGGGGGTGGTATTTT
-	TRBV19	-	TRBJ1-1	CASSTPGNTEAFF	TGTGCCAGTTCCACGCCCGGGAACACTGAAGCTTTCTTT
-	TRBV18	-	TRBJ2-1	CASSLEQKNEQFF	TGTGCCAGCTCACTTGAACAGAAAAATGAGCAGTTCTTC
few	TRBV10-1	TRBD1	TRBJ2-7	CASSEARTGDYEQYF	TGCGCCAGCAGTGAGGCACGGACAGGGGACTACGAGCAGTACTTC
few	TRBV4-2	TRBD1	TRBJ1-2	CASSQTQGAPAGYTF	TGTGCCAGCAGCCAGACCCAGGGGGCTCCGGCTGGCTACACCTTC
once	TRBV21-1	-	TRBJ1-1	CASLMSTEAFF	TGTGCCAGCCTCATGTCCACAGAAGCTTTCTTT
-	TRBV29-1	TRBD1	TRBJ2-5	CSVSSGQGAEETQYF	TGCAGCGTTTCCTCTGGACAGGGGGCCGAAGAGACCCAGTACTTC
-	TRBV25-1	-	TRBJ2-3	CASSLFDALDTQYF	TGTGCCAGCAGCTTATTCGATGCGCTAGATACGCAGTATTTT
once	TRBV5-1	-	TRBJ2-5	CASSWPLLGERVQETQYF	TGCGCCAGCAGCTGGCCCCTCCTCGGGGAGAGGGTACAAGAGACCCAGTACTTC
-	TRBV5-4	-	TRBJ2-3	CASSLRGQATDTQYF	TGTGCCAGCAGCCTGCGAGGGCAGGCCACAGATACGCAGTATTTT
-	TRBV24-1	-	TRBJ1-2	CATSDLRDPPGYTF	TGTGCCACCAGTGATTTGCGGGATCCCCCTGGCTACACCTTC
-	TRBV6-1	TRBD2	TRBJ2-1	CASSESSGGADEQFF	TGTGCCAGCAGTGAAAGTAGCGGGGGGGCCGATGAGCAGTTCTTC
once	TRBV18	TRBD1	TRBJ2-7	CASSPQGAMYF	TGTGCCAGCTCACCACAGGGGGCGATGTACTTC
-	TRBV2	TRBD2	TRBJ2-5	CASSEALPSGRQTQYF	TGTGCCAGCAGTGAAGCGCTTCCTAGCGGGAGACAGACCCAGTACTTC
-	TRBV5-1	-	TRBJ2-7	CASSLVAAYEQYF	TGCGCCAGCAGCTTGGTGGCAGCCTACGAGCAGTACTTC
-	TRBV29-1	-	TRBJ1-2	CSVSEGYYGYTF	TGCAGCGTTTCAGAGGGCTACTATGGCTACACCTTC
-	TRBV5-6	TRBD1	TRBJ1-6	CASSPRGQGPISSPLHF	TGTGCCAGCAGTCCCCGGGGACAGGGACCAATCAGTTCACCCCTCCACTTT
-	TRBV5-1	TRBD1	TRBJ1-2	CASSLAEGANYGYTF	TGCGCCAGCAGCTTGGCGGAGGGGGCCAACTATGGCTACACCTTC
-	TRBV6-6	TRBD1	TRBJ1-5	CASSYSVRQGDQPQHF	TGTGCCAGCAGTTACTCCGTAAGACAGGGTGATCAGCCCCAGCATTTT
-	TRBV27	TRBD2	TRBJ2-7	CASRTTLAGVNEQYF	TGTGCCAGCAGGACAACCCTAGCGGGAGTGAACGAGCAGTACTTC
-	TRBV5-4	TRBD1	TRBJ1-3	CASSPAGGTGNTIYF	TGTGCCAGCAGCCCTGCAGGGGGGACTGGAAACACCATATATTTT
-	TRBV6-5	TRBD1	TRBJ2-7	CASSLQTGTYEQYF	TGTGCCAGCAGTCTCCAGACAGGGACCTACGAGCAGTACTTC
-	TRBV5-1	-	TRBJ1-6	CASSPEGPYNSPLHF	TGCGCCAGCAGCCCGGAGGGACCTTATAATTCACCCCTCCACTTT
-	TRBV19	-	TRBJ2-2	CASTPSAVATGELFF	TGTGCCAGTACCCCTAGCGCTGTGGCCACCGGGGAGCTGTTTTTT
-	TRBV28	-	TRBJ1-1	CASSDHQGNSEAFF	TGTGCCAGCAGTGATCACCAGGGCAACTCTGAAGCTTTCTTT
-	TRBV7-3	-	TRBJ2-3	CASSSTEDTQYF	TGTGCCAGCAGCTCGACGGAGGATACGCAGTATTTT
-	TRBV6-1	TRBD1	TRBJ2-7	CASSEYIDRGPYEQYF	TGTGCCAGCAGTGAATATATTGACAGGGGCCCCTACGAGCAGTACTTC
-	TRBV6-5	TRBD1	TRBJ1-3	CASSYDRDVGNTIYF	TGTGCCAGCAGTTACGACAGGGATGTGGGAAACACCATATATTTT
-	TRBV6-5	TRBD2	TRBJ2-7	CASGGPGLANYF	TGTGCCAGCGGGGGTCCGGGACTAGCAAACTACTTC
few	TRBV18	-	TRBJ1-1	CASSTMDTNTEAFF	TGTGCCAGCTCGACAATGGATACGAACACTGAAGCTTTCTTT
-	TRBV6-5	-	TRBJ1-1	CASSYNSISEAFF	TGTGCCAGCAGTTACAATAGTATTTCTGAAGCTTTCTTT
-	TRBV5-1	-	TRBJ2-1	CASSLEGGPNNEQFF	TGCGCCAGCAGCTTGGAAGGGGGACCGAACAATGAGCAGTTCTTC
-	TRBV2	-	TRBJ1-3	CASSPSSGNTIYF	TGTGCCAGCAGCCCCAGCTCTGGAAACACCATATATTTT
once	TRBV9	TRBD1	TRBJ2-3	CASSVGVGQGTDTQYF	TGTGCCAGCAGCGTAGGGGTGGGACAGGGGACAGATACGCAGTATTTT
-	TRBV30	-	TRBJ1-5	CAWSEAGNQPQHF	TGTGCCTGGTCGGAGGCGGGCAATCAGCCCCAGCATTTT
-	TRBV7-8	TRBD1	TRBJ2-7	CASSLEYLGQGFYEQYF	TGTGCCAGCAGCTTAGAATATTTGGGACAGGGCTTCTACGAGCAGTACTTC
-	TRBV7-3	-	TRBJ2-5	CASSLGFDLQETQYF	TGTGCCAGCAGCTTAGGCTTTGATCTCCAAGAGACCCAGTACTTC
-	TRBV21-1	-	TRBJ2-7	CASSLKQGATYEQYF	TGTGCCAGCAGCTTAAAGCAGGGGGCGACCTACGAGCAGTACTTC
once	TRBV6-6	-	TRBJ1-2	CASSYGGDEYGYTF	TGTGCCAGCAGTTACGGGGGGGATGAGTATGGCTACACCTTC
-	TRBV5-1	-	TRBJ2-5	CASSGRVAAQETQYF	TGCGCCAGCAGCGGCAGGGTAGCGGCCCAAGAGACCCAGTACTTC
-	TRBV3-1/TRBV3-2	-	TRBJ2-7	CASSQPGSGFYEQYF	TGTGCCAGCAGCCAACCGGGTAGCGGATTCTACGAGCAGTACTTC
-	TRBV7-8	-	TRBJ1-3	CASSPSGNTIYF	TGTGCCAGCAGCCCGTCTGGAAACACCATATATTTT
-	TRBV5-1	-	TRBJ2-1	CASSFSAGTSYNEQFF	TGCGCCAGCAGCTTTTCGGCGGGCACCTCCTACAATGAGCAGTTCTTC
few	TRBV11-2	-	TRBJ1-2	CASSLGVGYTF	TGTGCCAGCAGCTTAGGAGTCGGCTACACCTTC
-	TRBV24-1	-	TRBJ2-6	CATSDQGANVLTF	TGTGCCACCAGTGACCAAGGGGCCAACGTCCTGACTTTC
-	TRBV5-5	-	TRBJ2-7	CASSLDGRQYF	TGTGCCAGCAGCTTGGATGGCCGACAGTACTTC
-	TRBV20-1	TRBD1	TRBJ1-2	CSARDGDRGVEGYTF	TGCAGTGCTCGTGACGGGGACAGGGGAGTGGAAGGCTACACCTTC